This T cell receptor (beta chain) stems from a study of CD8 T cells in Susac syndrome. Random-hexamer reverse transcription was applied to about 0.45 to 1 ug RNA. An immunoSEQ multiplex PCR generated amplified TCR beta CDR3 products spanning 54 Vbeta and 13 Jbeta. TCRdb called the immunoSEQ multiplex PCR reads again in MiXCR, with one record for every CDR3 protein. The repertoire holds under 200,000 distinct CDR3 sequences, with around 94% as singletons. Controls were healthy donors (matched for age and sex). Germline V lookup: CDR1 KGHDR, CDR2 SFDVKD. V shed 11 bases, J shed 10 bases, and the junction held 5 bases outside the gene matches. The CDR3 runs 11 residues.

This rearrangement joins TRBV24-1 to TRBJ2-1, with 9 nucleotides matching TRBD1. This TCR derives from a human donor in good health. Material: CD4+ T cells from PBMCs. CDR3 DNA sequence: TGTGCCAGTGGACAGGGGCTGGAGCAGTTCTTC. It translates to CASGQGLEQFF.